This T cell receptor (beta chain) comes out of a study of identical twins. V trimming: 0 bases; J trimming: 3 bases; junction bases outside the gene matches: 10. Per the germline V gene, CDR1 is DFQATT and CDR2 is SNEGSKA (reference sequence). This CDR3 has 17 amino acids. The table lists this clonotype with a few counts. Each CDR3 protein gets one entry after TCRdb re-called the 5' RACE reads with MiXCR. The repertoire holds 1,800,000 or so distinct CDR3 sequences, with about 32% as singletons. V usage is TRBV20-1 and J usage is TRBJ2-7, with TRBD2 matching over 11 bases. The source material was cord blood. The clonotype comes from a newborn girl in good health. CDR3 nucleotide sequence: TGCAGTGCTAGAGACCTTCACGGGACTAGCGGAAACTACGAGCAGTACTTC. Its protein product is CSARDLHGTSGNYEQYF.